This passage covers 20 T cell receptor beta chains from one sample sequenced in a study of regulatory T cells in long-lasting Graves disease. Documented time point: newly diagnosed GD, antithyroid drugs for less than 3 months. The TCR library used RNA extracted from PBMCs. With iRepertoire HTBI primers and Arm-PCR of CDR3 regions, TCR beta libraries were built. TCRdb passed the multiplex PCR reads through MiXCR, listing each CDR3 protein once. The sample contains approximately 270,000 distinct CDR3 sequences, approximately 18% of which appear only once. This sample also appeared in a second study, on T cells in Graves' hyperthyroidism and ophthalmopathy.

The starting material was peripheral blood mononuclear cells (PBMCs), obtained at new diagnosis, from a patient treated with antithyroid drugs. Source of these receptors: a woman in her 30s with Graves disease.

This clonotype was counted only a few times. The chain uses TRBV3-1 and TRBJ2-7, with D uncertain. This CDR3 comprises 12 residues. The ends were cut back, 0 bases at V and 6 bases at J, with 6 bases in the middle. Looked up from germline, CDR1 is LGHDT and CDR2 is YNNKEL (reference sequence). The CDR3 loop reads CASSQENREQYF. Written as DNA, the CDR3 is TGTGCCAGCAGCCAAGAGAATCGCGAGCAGTACTTC.

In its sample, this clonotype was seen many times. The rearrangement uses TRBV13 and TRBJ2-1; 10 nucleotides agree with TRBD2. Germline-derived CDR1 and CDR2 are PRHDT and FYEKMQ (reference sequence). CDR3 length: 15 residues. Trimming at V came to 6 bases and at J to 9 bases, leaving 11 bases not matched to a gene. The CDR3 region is CASRRAGLALGEQFF. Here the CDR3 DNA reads TGTGCCAGCAGACGGGCGGGACTAGCGTTAGGTGAGCAGTTCTTC.

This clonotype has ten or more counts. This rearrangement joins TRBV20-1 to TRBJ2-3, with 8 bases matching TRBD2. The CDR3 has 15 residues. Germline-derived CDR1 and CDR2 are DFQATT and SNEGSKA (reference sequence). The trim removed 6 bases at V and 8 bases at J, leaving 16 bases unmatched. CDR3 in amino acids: CSANPGRGGRGTQYF. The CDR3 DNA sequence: TGCAGTGCAAACCCCGGTCGGGGGGGTCGGGGTACGCAGTATTTT.

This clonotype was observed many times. The CDR3 here is CASSQEGTGEGEQYF. Written as DNA, the CDR3 is TGCGCCAGCAGCCAAGAAGGGACAGGGGAGGGAGAGCAGTACTTC. The chain is built from TRBV4-1 and TRBJ2-7, with TRBD1 matching over 10 bases. The CDR3 extends over 15 amino acids. CDR1 is MGHRA and CDR2 is YSYEKL in the germline V gene. The V gene end was trimmed by 0 bases and the J gene end by 7 bases; junction bases not matched to a gene: 6.

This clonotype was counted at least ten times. The CDR3 DNA reads TGTGCTAGTGGCTCAATCCTGGGTTCCCTTAGCAATCAGCCCCAGCATTTT. Translation: CASGSILGSLSNQPQHF. This rearrangement joins TRBV12-5 to TRBJ1-5; D gene unclear. Per the germline V gene, CDR1 is LGHNT and CDR2 is FRNRAP. The CDR3 contains 17 residues. Trimming pared 6 bases from V and 0 bases from J, leaving 18 bases between. The whole variable domain, filled in from reference TRBV12-5 and TRBJ1-5, reads DARVTQTPRHKVTEMGQEVTMRCQPILGHNTVFWYRQTMMQGLELLAYFRNRAPLDDSGMPKDRFSAEMPDATLATLKIQPSEPRDSAVYFCASGSILGSLSNQPQHFGDGTRLSIL.

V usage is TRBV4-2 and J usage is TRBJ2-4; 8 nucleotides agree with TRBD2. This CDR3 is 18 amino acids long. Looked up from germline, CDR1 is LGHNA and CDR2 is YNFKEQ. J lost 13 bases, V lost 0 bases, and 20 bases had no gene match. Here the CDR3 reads CASSQDRVGGGRWGEQYF. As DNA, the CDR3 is TGTGCCAGCAGCCAAGATCGGGTAGGCGGGGGGCGCTGGGGTGAGCAGTACTTC.

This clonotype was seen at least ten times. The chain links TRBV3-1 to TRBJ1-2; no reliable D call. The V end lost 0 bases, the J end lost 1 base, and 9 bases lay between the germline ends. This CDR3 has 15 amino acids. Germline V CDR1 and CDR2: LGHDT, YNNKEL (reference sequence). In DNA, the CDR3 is TGTGCCAGCAGCCAAGAAGTAGGCTTTAACTATGGCTACACCTTC. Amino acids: CASSQEVGFNYGYTF.

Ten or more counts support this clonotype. The DNA for the CDR3 is TGTGCCAGCAGCCTTGTTCCCGCGGAGGGAAACACCATATATTTT. This gives the protein CASSLVPAEGNTIYF. The chain uses TRBV7-8 and TRBJ1-3; D ambiguous. V was pared by 5 bases and J by 4 bases, with 15 bases between. Germline-derived CDR1 and CDR2 are SGHVS and FQNEAQ. The CDR3 loop spans 15 amino acids.

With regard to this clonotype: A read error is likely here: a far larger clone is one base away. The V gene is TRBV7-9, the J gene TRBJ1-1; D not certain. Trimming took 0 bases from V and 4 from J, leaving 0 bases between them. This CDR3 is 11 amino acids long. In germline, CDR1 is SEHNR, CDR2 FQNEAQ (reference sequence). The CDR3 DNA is TGTGCCAGCAGCTTAGCCACTGAAGCTTTCTTT. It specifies CASSLATEAFF.

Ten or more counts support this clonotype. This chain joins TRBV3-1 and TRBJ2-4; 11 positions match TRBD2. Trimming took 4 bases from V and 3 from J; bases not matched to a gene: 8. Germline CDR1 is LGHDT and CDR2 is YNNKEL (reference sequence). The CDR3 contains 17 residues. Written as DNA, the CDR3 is TGTGCCAGCAGCCTAACTAGCGGGGGCCGGATCAAAAACATTCAGTACTTC. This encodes CASSLTSGGRIKNIQYF.

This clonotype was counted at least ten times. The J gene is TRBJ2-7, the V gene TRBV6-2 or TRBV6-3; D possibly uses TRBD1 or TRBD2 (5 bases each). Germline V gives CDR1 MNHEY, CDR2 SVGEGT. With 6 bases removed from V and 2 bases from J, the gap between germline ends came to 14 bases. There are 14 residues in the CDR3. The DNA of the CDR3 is TGTGCCAGCAGGCCGGGACCGGGAACCTACGAGCAGTACTTC. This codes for CASRPGPGTYEQYF.

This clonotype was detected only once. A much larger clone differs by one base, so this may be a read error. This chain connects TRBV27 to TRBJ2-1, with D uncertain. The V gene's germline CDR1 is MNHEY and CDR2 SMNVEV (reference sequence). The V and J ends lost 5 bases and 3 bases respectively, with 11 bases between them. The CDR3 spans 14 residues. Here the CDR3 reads CASSGSPDYNEQFF. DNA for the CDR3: TGTGCCAGCAGTGGAAGTCCTGACTACAATGAGCAGTTCTTC.

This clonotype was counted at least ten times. Here the CDR3 reads CASSLESFRYIDEQFF. The CDR3 DNA reads as TGTGCCAGCAGCTTAGAATCCTTTCGGTATATTGATGAGCAGTTCTTC. This chain joins TRBV7-6 and TRBJ2-1; D ambiguous. The CDR3 is 16 residues long. V lost 1 base and J 8 bases, leaving 18 bases between the germline ends. The germline CDR1 and CDR2 sequences are SGHVS and FNYEAQ.

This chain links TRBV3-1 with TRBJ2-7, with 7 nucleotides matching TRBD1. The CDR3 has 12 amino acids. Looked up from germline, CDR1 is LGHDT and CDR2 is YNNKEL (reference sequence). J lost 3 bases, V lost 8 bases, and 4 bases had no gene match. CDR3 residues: CASQGVNYEQYF. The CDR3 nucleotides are TGTGCCAGCCAGGGGGTGAACTACGAGCAGTACTTC.

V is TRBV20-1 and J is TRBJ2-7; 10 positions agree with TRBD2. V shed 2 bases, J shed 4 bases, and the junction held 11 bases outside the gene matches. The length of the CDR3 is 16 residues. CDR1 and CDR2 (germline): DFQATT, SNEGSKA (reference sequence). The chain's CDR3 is CSARPGAGGLSYEQYF. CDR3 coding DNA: TGCAGTGCTAGACCCGGAGCGGGGGGGCTGTCTTACGAGCAGTACTTC.

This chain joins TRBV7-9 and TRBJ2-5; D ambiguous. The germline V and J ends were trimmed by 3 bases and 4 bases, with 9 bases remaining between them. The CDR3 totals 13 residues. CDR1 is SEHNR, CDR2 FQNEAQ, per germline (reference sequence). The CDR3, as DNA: TGTGCCAGCAGCTTTATAGTGAGAGAGACCCAGTACTTC. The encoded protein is CASSFIVRETQYF. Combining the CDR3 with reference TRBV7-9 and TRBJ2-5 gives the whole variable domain DTGVSQNPRHKITKRGQNVTFRCDPISEHNRLYWYRQTLGQGPEFLTYFQNEAQLEKSRLLSDRFSAERPKGSFSTLEIQRTEQGDSAMYLCASSFIVRETQYFGPGTRLLVL.

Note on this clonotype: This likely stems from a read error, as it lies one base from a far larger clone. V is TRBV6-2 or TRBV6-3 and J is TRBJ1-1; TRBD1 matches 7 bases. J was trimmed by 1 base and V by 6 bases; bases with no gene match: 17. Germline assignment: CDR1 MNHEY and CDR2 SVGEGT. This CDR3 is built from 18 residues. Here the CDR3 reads CASREAGRGAQANTEAFF. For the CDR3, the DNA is TGTGCCAGCAGAGAAGCAGGCAGGGGGGCTCAAGCGAACACTGAAGCTTTCTTT.

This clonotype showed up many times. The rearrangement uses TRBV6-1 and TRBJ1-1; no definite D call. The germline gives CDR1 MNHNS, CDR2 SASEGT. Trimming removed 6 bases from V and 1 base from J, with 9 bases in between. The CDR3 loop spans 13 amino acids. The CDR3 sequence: CASRLLRNTEAFF. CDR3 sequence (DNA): TGTGCCAGCAGGCTACTAAGGAACACTGAAGCTTTCTTT.

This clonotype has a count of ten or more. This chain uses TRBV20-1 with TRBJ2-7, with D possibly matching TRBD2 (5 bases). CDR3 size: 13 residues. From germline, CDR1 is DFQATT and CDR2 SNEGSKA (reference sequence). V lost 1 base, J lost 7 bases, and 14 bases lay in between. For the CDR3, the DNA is TGCAGTGCTAGAGGTGGGAGCACGAGGGAGCAGTACTTC. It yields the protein CSARGGSTREQYF.

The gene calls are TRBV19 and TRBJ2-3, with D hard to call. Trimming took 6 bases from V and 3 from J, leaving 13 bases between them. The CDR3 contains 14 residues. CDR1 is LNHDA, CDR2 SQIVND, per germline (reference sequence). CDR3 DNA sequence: TGTGCCAGTAGATTCTTCTCAGGAACAGATACGCAGTATTTT. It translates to CASRFFSGTDTQYF.